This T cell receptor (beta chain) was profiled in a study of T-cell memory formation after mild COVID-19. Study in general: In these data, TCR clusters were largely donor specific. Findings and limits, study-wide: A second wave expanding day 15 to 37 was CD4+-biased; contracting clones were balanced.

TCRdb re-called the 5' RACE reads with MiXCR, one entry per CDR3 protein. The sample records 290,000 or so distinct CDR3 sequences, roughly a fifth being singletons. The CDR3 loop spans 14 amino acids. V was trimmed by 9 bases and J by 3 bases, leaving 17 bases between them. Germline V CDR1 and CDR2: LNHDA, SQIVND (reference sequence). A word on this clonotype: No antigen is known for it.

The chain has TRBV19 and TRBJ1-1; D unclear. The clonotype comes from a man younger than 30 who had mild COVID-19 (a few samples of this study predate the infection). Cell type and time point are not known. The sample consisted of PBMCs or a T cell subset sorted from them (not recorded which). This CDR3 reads CASQNTETYTEAFF. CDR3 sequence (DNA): TGTGCCAGCCAAAATACAGAGACCTACACTGAAGCTTTCTTT.